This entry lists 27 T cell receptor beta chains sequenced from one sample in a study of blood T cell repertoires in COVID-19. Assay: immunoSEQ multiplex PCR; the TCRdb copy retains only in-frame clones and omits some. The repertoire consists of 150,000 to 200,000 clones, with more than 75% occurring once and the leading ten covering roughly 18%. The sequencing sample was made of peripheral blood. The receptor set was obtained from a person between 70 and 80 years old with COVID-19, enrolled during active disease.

The CDR3 sequence is CASSLGERGDYNEQFF. The CDR3 region has the DNA TGTGCCAGCAGCTTGGGCGAGCGGGGGGATTACAATGAGCAGTTCTTC. The chain uses TRBV11-2 and TRBJ2-1; 9 bases are a match to TRBD2. The CDR3 runs 16 residues. Germline V gene data show CDR1 as SGHAT and CDR2 as FQNNGV. J was trimmed by 4 bases and V by 3 bases; bases with no gene match: 7.

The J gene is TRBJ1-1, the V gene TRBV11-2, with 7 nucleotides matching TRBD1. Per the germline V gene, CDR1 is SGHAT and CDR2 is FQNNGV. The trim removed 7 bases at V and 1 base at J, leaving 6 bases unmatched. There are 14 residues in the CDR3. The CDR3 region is CASTTSGGNTEAFF. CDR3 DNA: TGTGCCAGCACAACCTCAGGGGGGAACACTGAAGCTTTCTTT.

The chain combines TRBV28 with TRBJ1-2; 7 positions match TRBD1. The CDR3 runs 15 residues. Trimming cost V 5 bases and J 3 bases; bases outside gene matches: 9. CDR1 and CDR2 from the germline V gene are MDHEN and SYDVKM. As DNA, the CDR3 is TGTGCCAGCAGTCTAGTCACAGGGGAGGACTATGGCTACACCTTC. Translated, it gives CASSLVTGEDYGYTF.

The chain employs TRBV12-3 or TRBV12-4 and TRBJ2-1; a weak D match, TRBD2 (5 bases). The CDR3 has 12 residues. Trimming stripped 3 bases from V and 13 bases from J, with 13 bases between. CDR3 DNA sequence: TGTGCCAGCAGTTTTGGAGGTTTGCTACAGTTCTTC. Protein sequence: CASSFGGLLQFF.

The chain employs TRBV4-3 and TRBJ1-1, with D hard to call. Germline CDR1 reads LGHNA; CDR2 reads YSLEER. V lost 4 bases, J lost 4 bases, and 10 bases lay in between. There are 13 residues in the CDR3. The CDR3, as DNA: TGCGCCAGCAGCCGTTCAGTGCCCACTGAAGCTTTCTTT. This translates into CASSRSVPTEAFF.

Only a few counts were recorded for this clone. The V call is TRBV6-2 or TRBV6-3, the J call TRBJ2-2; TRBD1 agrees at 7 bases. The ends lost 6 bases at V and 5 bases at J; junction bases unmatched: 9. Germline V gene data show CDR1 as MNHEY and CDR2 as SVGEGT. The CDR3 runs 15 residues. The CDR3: CASRPWTGGTGELFF. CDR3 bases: TGTGCCAGCAGACCTTGGACAGGTGGGACCGGGGAGCTGTTTTTT.

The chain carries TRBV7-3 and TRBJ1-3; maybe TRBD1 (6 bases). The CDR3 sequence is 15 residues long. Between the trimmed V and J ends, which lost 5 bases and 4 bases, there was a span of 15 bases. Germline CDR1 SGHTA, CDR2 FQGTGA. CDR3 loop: CASSPLGARGNTIYF. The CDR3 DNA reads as TGTGCCAGCAGCCCCTTGGGGGCGCGAGGAAACACCATATATTTT. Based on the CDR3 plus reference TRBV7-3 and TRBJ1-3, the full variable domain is GAGVSQTPSNKVTEKGKYVELRCDPISGHTALYWYRQSLGQGPEFLIYFQGTGAADDSGLPNDRFFAVRPEGSVSTLKIQRTERGDSAVYLCASSPLGARGNTIYFGEGSWLTVV.

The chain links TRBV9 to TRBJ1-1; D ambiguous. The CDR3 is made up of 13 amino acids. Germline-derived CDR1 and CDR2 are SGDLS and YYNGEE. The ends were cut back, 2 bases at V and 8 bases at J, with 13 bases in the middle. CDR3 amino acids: CASSVVAGGEAFF. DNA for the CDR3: TGTGCCAGCAGCGTGGTGGCAGGAGGGGAAGCTTTCTTT.

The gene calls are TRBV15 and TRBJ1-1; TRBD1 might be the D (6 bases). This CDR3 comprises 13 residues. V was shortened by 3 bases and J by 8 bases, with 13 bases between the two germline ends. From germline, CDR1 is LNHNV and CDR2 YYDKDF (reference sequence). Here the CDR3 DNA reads TGTGCCACCAGCAGTTGGGGGGGCCGCGAAGCTTTCTTT. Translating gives CATSSWGGREAFF.

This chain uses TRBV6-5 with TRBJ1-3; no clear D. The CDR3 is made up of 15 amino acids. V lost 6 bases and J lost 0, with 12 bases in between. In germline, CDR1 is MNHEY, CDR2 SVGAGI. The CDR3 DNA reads TGTGCCAGCAGGCCCTACCATGACTCTGGAAACACCATATATTTT. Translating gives CASRPYHDSGNTIYF.

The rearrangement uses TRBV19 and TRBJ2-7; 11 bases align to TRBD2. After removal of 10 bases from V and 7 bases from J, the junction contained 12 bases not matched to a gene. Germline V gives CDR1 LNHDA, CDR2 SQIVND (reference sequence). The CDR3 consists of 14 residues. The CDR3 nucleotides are TGTGCCACCAACACAGGGCTAGCGGGAGGAGAGCAGTACTTC. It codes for CATNTGLAGGEQYF.

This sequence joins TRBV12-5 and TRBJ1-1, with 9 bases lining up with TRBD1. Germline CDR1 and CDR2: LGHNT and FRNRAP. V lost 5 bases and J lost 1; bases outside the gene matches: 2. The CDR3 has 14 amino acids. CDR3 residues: CASGPDRGNTEAFF. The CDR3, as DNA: TGTGCTAGTGGTCCGGACAGGGGGAACACTGAAGCTTTCTTT.

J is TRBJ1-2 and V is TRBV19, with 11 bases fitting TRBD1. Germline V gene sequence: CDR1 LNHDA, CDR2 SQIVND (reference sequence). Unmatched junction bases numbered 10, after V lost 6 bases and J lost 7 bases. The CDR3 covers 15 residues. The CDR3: CASRSDRGQLGGYTF. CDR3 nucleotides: TGTGCCAGTAGATCGGACAGGGGGCAGCTCGGTGGCTACACCTTC.

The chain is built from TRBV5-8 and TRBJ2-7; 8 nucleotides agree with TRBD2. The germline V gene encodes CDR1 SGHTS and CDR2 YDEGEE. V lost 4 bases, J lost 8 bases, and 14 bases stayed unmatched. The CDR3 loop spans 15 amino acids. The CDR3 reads CASSLGAGEVIKQYF. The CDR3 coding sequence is TGTGCCAGCAGCCTAGGAGCGGGGGAGGTAATCAAGCAGTACTTC.

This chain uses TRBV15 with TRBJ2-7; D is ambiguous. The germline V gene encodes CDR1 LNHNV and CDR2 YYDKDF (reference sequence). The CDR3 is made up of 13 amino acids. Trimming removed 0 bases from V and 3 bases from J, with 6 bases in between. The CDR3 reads CATSRDPGYEQYF. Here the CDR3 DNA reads TGTGCCACCAGCAGAGATCCCGGCTACGAGCAGTACTTC.

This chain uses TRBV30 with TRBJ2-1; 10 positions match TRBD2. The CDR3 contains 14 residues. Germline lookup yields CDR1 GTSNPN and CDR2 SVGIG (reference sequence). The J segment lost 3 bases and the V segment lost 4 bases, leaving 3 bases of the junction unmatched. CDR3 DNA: TGTGCCTGGACCCGGACTAGCGGCTACAATGAGCAGTTCTTC. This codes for CAWTRTSGYNEQFF. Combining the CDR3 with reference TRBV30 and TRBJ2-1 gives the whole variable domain SQTIHQWPATLVQPVGSPLSLECTVEGTSNPNLYWYRQAAGRGLQLLFYSVGIGQISSEVPQNLSASRPQDRQFILSSKKLLLSDSGFYLCAWTRTSGYNEQFFGPGTRLTVL.

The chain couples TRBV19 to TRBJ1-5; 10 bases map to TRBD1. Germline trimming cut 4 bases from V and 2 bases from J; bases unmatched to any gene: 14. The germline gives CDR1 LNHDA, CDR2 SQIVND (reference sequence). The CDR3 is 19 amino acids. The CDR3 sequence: CASSSLRQGALTGNQPQHF. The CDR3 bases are TGTGCCAGTAGTAGCCTTCGACAGGGGGCCTTAACTGGCAATCAGCCCCAGCATTTT.

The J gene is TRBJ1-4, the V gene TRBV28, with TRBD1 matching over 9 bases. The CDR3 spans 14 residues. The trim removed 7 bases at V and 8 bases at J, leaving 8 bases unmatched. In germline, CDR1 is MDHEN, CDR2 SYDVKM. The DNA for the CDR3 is TGTGCCAGCACCGGGGACAGGGTGTTGGAAAAACTGTTTTTT. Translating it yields CASTGDRVLEKLFF.

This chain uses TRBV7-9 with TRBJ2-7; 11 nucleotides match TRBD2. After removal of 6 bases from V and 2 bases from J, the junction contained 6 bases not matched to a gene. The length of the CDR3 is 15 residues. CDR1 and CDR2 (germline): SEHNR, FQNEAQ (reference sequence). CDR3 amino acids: CASRAGTSGTYEQYF. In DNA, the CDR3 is TGTGCCAGCAGGGCCGGGACTAGCGGAACCTACGAGCAGTACTTC.

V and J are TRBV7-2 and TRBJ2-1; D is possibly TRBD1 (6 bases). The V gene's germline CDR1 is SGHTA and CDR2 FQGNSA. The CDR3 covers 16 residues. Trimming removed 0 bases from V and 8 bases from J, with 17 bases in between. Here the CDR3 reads CASSLAGARGIDEQFF. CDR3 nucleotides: TGTGCCAGCAGCTTAGCGGGGGCTAGGGGGATCGATGAGCAGTTCTTC.

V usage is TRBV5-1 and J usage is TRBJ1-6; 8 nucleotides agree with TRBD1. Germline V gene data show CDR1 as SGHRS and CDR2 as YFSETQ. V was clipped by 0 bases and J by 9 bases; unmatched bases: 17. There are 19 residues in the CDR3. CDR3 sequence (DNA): TGCGCCAGCAGCTTGGCGATACGAGGCAGGGGGCAGAGTATTTCACCCCTCCACTTT. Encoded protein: CASSLAIRGRGQSISPLHF.

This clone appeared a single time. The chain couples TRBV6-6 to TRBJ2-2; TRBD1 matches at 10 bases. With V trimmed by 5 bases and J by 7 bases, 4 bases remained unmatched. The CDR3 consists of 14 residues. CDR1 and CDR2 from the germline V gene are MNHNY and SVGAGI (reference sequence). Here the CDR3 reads CASSTTGGFGELFF. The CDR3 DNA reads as TGTGCCAGCAGTACGACAGGGGGCTTCGGGGAGCTGTTTTTT.

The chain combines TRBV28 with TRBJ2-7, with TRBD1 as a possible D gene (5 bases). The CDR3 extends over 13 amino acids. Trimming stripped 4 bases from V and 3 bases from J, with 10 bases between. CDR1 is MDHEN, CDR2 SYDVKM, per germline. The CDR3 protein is CASSWGFNYEQYF. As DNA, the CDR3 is TGTGCCAGCAGTTGGGGCTTCAACTACGAGCAGTACTTC.

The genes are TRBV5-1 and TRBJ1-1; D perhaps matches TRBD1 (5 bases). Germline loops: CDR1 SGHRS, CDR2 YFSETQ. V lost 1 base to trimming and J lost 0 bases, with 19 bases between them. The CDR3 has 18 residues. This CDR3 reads CASSLRPVLGHMNTEAFF. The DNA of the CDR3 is TGCGCCAGCAGCTTGAGGCCCGTGTTGGGGCATATGAACACTGAAGCTTTCTTT.

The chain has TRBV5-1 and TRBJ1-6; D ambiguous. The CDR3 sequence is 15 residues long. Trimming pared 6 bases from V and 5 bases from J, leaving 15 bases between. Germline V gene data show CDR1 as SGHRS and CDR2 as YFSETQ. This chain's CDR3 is CASTRDGRDNSPLHF. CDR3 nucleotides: TGCGCCAGCACCCGAGACGGGAGGGATAATTCACCCCTCCACTTT.

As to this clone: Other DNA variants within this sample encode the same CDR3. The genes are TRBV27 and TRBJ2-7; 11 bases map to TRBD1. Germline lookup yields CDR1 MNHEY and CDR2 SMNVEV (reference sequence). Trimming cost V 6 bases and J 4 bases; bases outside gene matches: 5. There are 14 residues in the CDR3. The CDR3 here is CASRPGQGVYEQYF. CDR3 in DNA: TGTGCCAGCAGACCGGGACAGGGGGTATACGAGCAGTACTTC.

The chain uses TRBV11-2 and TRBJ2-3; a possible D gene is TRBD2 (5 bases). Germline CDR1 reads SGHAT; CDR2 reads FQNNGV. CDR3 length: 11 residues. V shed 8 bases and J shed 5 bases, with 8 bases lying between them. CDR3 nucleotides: TGTGCCAGCTTCGCGGGAGATACGCAGTATTTT. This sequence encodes CASFAGDTQYF.